Listed here are 7 T cell receptor beta chains from one sample, sequenced in a study of regulatory and conventional T cells in RAG deficiency. The sorted conventional CD4+ T cells were CD25-low and CD127-high, with genomic DNA sequenced. The assay was immunoSEQ multiplex PCR, and TCRdb's table has in-frame clones only and misses some. This table holds fewer than 40,000 clones, more than 75% found once. The same sample was also used in a study of regulatory T cells. That work states: The PCR used 52 TRBV and 13 TRBJ primers.

Material: CD4+ effector T cells sorted from blood. The receptors were sampled from a human donor in good health.

This clone showed up just a few times. The chain has TRBV30 and TRBJ1-6; 9 bases fit TRBD1. J was trimmed by 6 bases and V by 3 bases; bases with no gene match: 12. The CDR3 sequence is 17 residues long. In germline, CDR1 is GTSNPN, CDR2 SVGIG (reference sequence). The CDR3 protein is CAWSVKQGAFFNSPLHF. DNA for the CDR3: TGTGCCTGGAGCGTTAAACAGGGGGCTTTTTTTAATTCACCCCTCCACTTT.

Only one count was recorded for this clone. This chain uses TRBV5-1 with TRBJ2-7; D perhaps matches TRBD1 (6 bases). The V end lost 4 bases, the J end lost 0 bases, and 14 bases lay between the germline ends. Germline lookup yields CDR1 SGHRS and CDR2 YFSETQ. This CDR3 has 15 amino acids. CDR3 DNA: TGCGCCAGCAGCCAGGACAGTCCTCCCTCCTACGAGCAGTACTTC. Residues: CASSQDSPPSYEQYF.

The V and J genes are TRBV7-3 and TRBJ1-1, with no clear D. Germline values: CDR1 SGHTA, CDR2 FQGTGA. The CDR3 has 13 amino acids. Trimming pared 6 bases from V and 1 base from J, leaving 9 bases between. This chain's CDR3 is CASRRYQNTEAFF. DNA of the CDR3: TGTGCCAGCAGGAGATACCAGAACACTGAAGCTTTCTTT.

The gene calls are TRBV9 and TRBJ2-7; D tentatively fits TRBD1 or TRBD2 (6 bases each). Trimming removed 0 bases at V and 4 bases at J, with 14 bases between. This CDR3 is built from 15 residues. Germline CDR1 is SGDLS and CDR2 is YYNGEE. The CDR3 DNA reads as TGTGCCAGCAGCGTAGGGGGGGCGCTTCGGTACGAGCAGTACTTC. Protein product: CASSVGGALRYEQYF.

V is TRBV7-9 and J is TRBJ2-3, with TRBD2 matching 10 bases. The CDR3 sequence is 14 residues long. Germline values: CDR1 SEHNR, CDR2 FQNEAQ (reference sequence). V was pared by 2 bases and J by 14 bases, with 10 bases of the junction left unmatched. The CDR3, as DNA: TGTGCCAGCAGCTTATTTCCTAGCGGGGGCACGTGGTATTTT. This encodes CASSLFPSGGTWYF.

The chain combines TRBV6-1 with TRBJ1-1; D possibly corresponds to TRBD1 (6 bases). The CDR3 contains 12 residues. The germline V gene has CDR1 MNHNS and CDR2 SASEGT. Trimming shortened V by 6 bases and J by 8 bases, and 13 bases separated the two germline ends. CDR3 in DNA: TGTGCCAGCAGGGGGGCTTCGGGAGAAGCTTTCTTT. Translating gives CASRGASGEAFF.

In DNA form, the CDR3 reads TGTGCCAGCAGTAGGAGTACAGGGCCCGGGGAGCTGTTTTTT. It translates to CASSRSTGPGELFF. The V and J genes are TRBV27 and TRBJ2-2, with D tentatively TRBD1 (6 bases). Germline CDR1 reads MNHEY; CDR2 reads SMNVEV (reference sequence). The V end was cut by 5 bases, the J end by 6 bases, with 13 bases between. The CDR3 runs to 14 residues.